This T cell receptor (beta chain) was identified during a study of blood T cell repertoires in COVID-19. About the research overall: Both acute and convalescent COVID-19 samples were obtained from the United States, Italy and Spain.

Profiled with immunoSEQ multiplex PCR; TCRdb holds only in-frame clones, not every one. The table shows around 340,000 clones, with 75% to 90% occurring only once. About this clone: The sample carries other DNA sequences with the same CDR3.

The CDR3 is 15 amino acids. Germline V gene data show CDR1 as KGHSH and CDR2 as LQKENI. V lost 3 bases, J lost 3 bases, and 3 bases stayed unmatched. The V call is TRBV18, the J call TRBJ1-2; TRBD1 matches at 11 bases. This TCR came from an older woman with COVID-19, enrolled during active disease. The sequenced sample was peripheral blood. CDR3 protein: CASSPGTGGDYGYTF. The CDR3 nucleotides are TGTGCCAGCTCACCTGGGACAGGGGGGGACTATGGCTACACCTTC.